These 20 T cell receptor beta chains were sequenced from one sample in a study of T and B cells in COVID-19 patients. Multiplex PCR with BIOMED2 TRB-A/B primer pools amplified TRB rearrangements. TCRdb re-called the multiplex PCR reads through MiXCR, storing one row per CDR3 protein. The sample consists of some 14,000 distinct CDR3 sequences, under 30% of them appearing once. Blood genomic DNA input for TRB amplification was about 250-550 ng. The sequencing input was blood. Source of these receptors: a human donor who had recovered from COVID-19.

The chain carries TRBV11-1 and TRBJ2-7; TRBD1 might be the D (5 bases). With 1 base removed from V and 2 bases from J, the gap between germline ends came to 9 bases. The CDR3 spans 14 residues. Germline values: CDR1 SGHAT, CDR2 FQDESV (reference sequence). The CDR3 here is CASSLGIGAYEQYF. The CDR3 nucleotides read TGTGCCAGCAGCTTAGGAATAGGGGCCTACGAGCAGTACTTC.

This clonotype was observed at least ten times. The rearrangement links TRBV18 to TRBJ2-7; 7 bases agree with TRBD2. Germline assignment: CDR1 KGHSH and CDR2 LQKENI. J was trimmed by 3 bases and V by 4 bases; bases with no gene match: 3. This CDR3 has 13 amino acids. CDR3 sequence reads: CASSLGGDYEQYF. CDR3 sequence (DNA): TGTGCCAGCTCACTGGGGGGGGACTACGAGCAGTACTTC.

This chain links TRBV10-3 with TRBJ2-3; 12 positions agree with TRBD2. Germline CDR1 is ENHRY and CDR2 is SYGVKD. This CDR3 has 16 residues. With V trimmed by 6 bases and J by 0 bases, 4 bases remained unmatched. CDR3 in amino acids: CAIRPSGGASTDTQYF. The CDR3 DNA is TGTGCCATCAGGCCTAGCGGGGGGGCTAGCACAGATACGCAGTATTTT.

The rearrangement links TRBV5-1 to TRBJ2-3, with 8 bases matching TRBD1. J gave up 0 bases and V 1 base, and 4 bases lay outside the gene matches. CDR1 and CDR2 from the germline V gene are SGHRS and YFSETQ. The CDR3 has 16 residues. Written as DNA, the CDR3 is TGCGCCAGCAGCTTGCGACAGGGGAAGAGCACAGATACGCAGTATTTT. Translated: CASSLRQGKSTDTQYF. The whole variable domain, remainder taken from reference TRBV5-1 and TRBJ2-3, is KAGVTQTPRYLIKTRGQQVTLSCSPISGHRSVSWYQQTPGQGLQFLFEYFSETQRNKGNFPGRFSGRQFSNSRSEMNVSTLELGDSALYLCASSLRQGKSTDTQYFGPGTRLTVL.

This clonotype has a handful of counts. This chain's CDR3 is CAWSLGVSNQPQHF. The CDR3 bases are TGTGCCTGGTCTCTCGGGGTAAGCAATCAGCCCCAGCATTTT. The genes are TRBV30 and TRBJ1-5; D is undetermined. CDR3 length: 14 amino acids. The germline V gene has CDR1 GTSNPN and CDR2 SVGIG (reference sequence). Trimming removed 5 bases at V and 1 base at J, with 12 bases between. Full variable domain (rest looked up from reference TRBV30 and TRBJ1-5): SQTIHQWPATLVQPVGSPLSLECTVEGTSNPNLYWYRQAAGRGLQLLFYSVGIGQISSEVPQNLSASRPQDRQFILSSKKLLLSDSGFYLCAWSLGVSNQPQHFGDGTRLSIL.

The chain has TRBV29-1 and TRBJ1-2; D gene ambiguous. Trimming removed 8 bases from V and 8 bases from J, with 24 bases in between. This CDR3 has 14 residues. From germline, CDR1 is SQVTM and CDR2 ANQGSEA. The CDR3 region has the DNA TGCAGCCCACCAACTGCACGGGGAGTGAGAGGCTACACCTTC. Its translation is CSPPTARGVRGYTF. Full variable domain (outside the CDR3, taken from reference TRBV29-1 and TRBJ1-2): SAVISQKPSRDICQRGTSLTIQCQVDSQVTMMFWYRQQPGQSLTLIATANQGSEATYESGFVIDKFPISRPNLTFSTLTVSNMSPEDSSIYLCSPPTARGVRGYTFGSGTRLTVV.

The chain links TRBV11-2 to TRBJ2-7, with 7 nucleotides matching TRBD1. The CDR3 totals 15 residues. The ends lost 5 bases at V and 4 bases at J; junction bases unmatched: 11. Germline CDR1 reads SGHAT; CDR2 reads FQNNGV. CDR3 region: CASSGTVSKRYEQYF. The CDR3 DNA sequence: TGTGCCAGCAGCGGGACAGTCTCTAAGAGGTACGAGCAGTACTTC.

The rearrangement links TRBV7-9 to TRBJ2-3; 9 bases map to TRBD1. Germline CDR1 reads SEHNR; CDR2 reads FQNEAQ (reference sequence). This CDR3 comprises 16 residues. With 5 bases clipped from V and 1 base from J, the junction kept 7 bases outside the gene matches. In DNA form, the CDR3 reads TGTGCCAGCAGCAACACAGGGGGCTCGGGCACAGATACGCAGTATTTT. As protein: CASSNTGGSGTDTQYF.

The sample holds a few counts of this clonotype. This rearrangement joins TRBV5-4 to TRBJ2-4; D may be TRBD1 (5 bases). V was trimmed by 4 bases and J by 8 bases, leaving 13 bases between them. The CDR3 spans 13 residues. Germline V gene sequence: CDR1 SGHNT, CDR2 YYREEE (reference sequence). CDR3 residues: CASSNTGSDIQYF. CDR3 nucleotide sequence: TGTGCCAGCAGCAACACAGGATCGGACATTCAGTACTTC.

This chain uses TRBV20-1 with TRBJ1-5; 8 positions match TRBD1. In germline, CDR1 is DFQATT, CDR2 SNEGSKA (reference sequence). The CDR3 runs 14 residues. The V gene end was trimmed by 6 bases and the J gene end by 0 bases; junction bases not matched to a gene: 4. The CDR3 nucleotides read TGCAGTGCCACGGACAGGGATAGCAATCAGCCCCAGCATTTT. It specifies CSATDRDSNQPQHF.

The V call is TRBV10-3, the J call TRBJ2-5; D perhaps matches TRBD1 (5 bases). Trimming cost V 6 bases and J 4 bases, with 12 bases left between them. CDR1 is ENHRY and CDR2 is SYGVKD in the germline V gene. The CDR3 sequence is 13 residues long. This chain's CDR3 is CAIRVGVGETQYF. The CDR3 nucleotides read TGTGCCATCAGGGTAGGGGTGGGAGAGACCCAGTACTTC.

This clonotype is medium-sized within its sample. The CDR3 is CATSAASPGYEQYF. Written as DNA, the CDR3 is TGTGCCACCAGCGCCGCCTCCCCCGGCTACGAGCAGTACTTC. The chain recombines TRBV15 with TRBJ2-7, with D unresolved. V lost 5 bases to trimming and J lost 3 bases, with 14 bases between them. This CDR3 has 14 residues. CDR1 LNHNV and CDR2 YYDKDF come from the germline V gene (reference sequence).

This clonotype showed up just a few times. This sequence joins TRBV12-3 or TRBV12-4 and TRBJ1-1; D gene ambiguous. Trimming stripped 7 bases from V and 0 bases from J, with 18 bases between. CDR3 size: 16 residues. The CDR3 protein is CASTPSLGGMNTEAFF. The CDR3 DNA sequence: TGTGCCAGCACCCCCTCCCTTGGCGGCATGAACACTGAAGCTTTCTTT.

In this sample, this clonotype turned up many times. The chain recombines TRBV18 with TRBJ1-2, with no clear D. The CDR3 runs 12 residues. Germline lookup yields CDR1 KGHSH and CDR2 LQKENI. With 3 bases removed from V and 4 bases from J, the gap between germline ends came to 6 bases. The CDR3 spells CASSPDRYGYTF. CDR3 sequence (DNA): TGTGCCAGCTCACCCGACCGCTATGGCTACACCTTC.

Judged by abundance, this clonotype is medium-sized. V and J are TRBV29-1 and TRBJ1-6, with 8 positions matching TRBD1. The length of the CDR3 is 14 residues. The trim removed 6 bases at V and 5 bases at J, leaving 6 bases unmatched. Germline loops: CDR1 SQVTM, CDR2 ANQGSEA. Here the CDR3 reads CSVRQGSNNSPLHF. The CDR3 nucleotides are TGCAGCGTCAGACAGGGGTCTAATAATTCACCCCTCCACTTT.

This clonotype was detected ten times or more. The chain links TRBV5-5 to TRBJ2-7; possible D gene TRBD1, 6 bases. The V and J ends lost 4 bases and 5 bases respectively, with 10 bases between them. Germline CDR1 is SGHKS and CDR2 is YYEKEE (reference sequence). The CDR3 runs to 12 residues. The CDR3 spells CASSQGFNEQYF. CDR3 nucleotide sequence: TGTGCCAGCAGCCAGGGGTTCAACGAGCAGTACTTC.

This chain links TRBV7-6 with TRBJ2-1, with 8 bases identical to TRBD1. V lost 1 base, J lost 7 bases, and 9 bases stayed unmatched. CDR1 SGHVS and CDR2 FNYEAQ come from the germline V gene. The CDR3 covers 16 residues. The CDR3 protein is CASSLVEGTGNNEQFF. DNA for the CDR3: TGTGCCAGCAGCTTAGTTGAGGGGACAGGAAATAATGAGCAGTTCTTC. Combining the CDR3 with reference TRBV7-6 and TRBJ2-1 gives the whole variable domain GAGVSQSPRYKVTKRGQDVALRCDPISGHVSLYWYRQALGQGPEFLTYFNYEAQQDKSGLPNDRFSAERPEGSISTLTIQRTEQRDSAMYRCASSLVEGTGNNEQFFGPGTRLTVL.

The CDR3: CSAIRSTSDQETQYF. CDR3 in DNA: TGCAGTGCCATCAGATCGACTAGTGATCAAGAGACCCAGTACTTC. V is TRBV20-1 and J is TRBJ2-5, with D possibly TRBD2 on 6 matching bases. Germline V lookup: CDR1 DFQATT, CDR2 SNEGSKA (reference sequence). This CDR3 has 15 amino acids. V was pared by 6 bases and J by 2 bases, with 19 bases between.

Concerning this clonotype itself: The junction and the germline gene differ at one end; a read error may be behind it. V gene TRBV12-3 or TRBV12-4 combines with J gene TRBJ2-1, with TRBD2 identical over 11 bases. The CDR3 length is 16 residues. CDR3: CASSESIAGGSNEQFF. The CDR3 bases are TGCGCCAGCAGTGAGTCCATAGCGGGAGGGAGTAATGAGCAGTTCTTC.

The chain couples TRBV20-1 to TRBJ2-1, with D possibly matching TRBD2 (5 bases). V lost 5 bases and J 4 bases, leaving 12 bases between the germline ends. This CDR3 has 13 residues. The V gene's germline CDR1 is DFQATT and CDR2 SNEGSKA (reference sequence). The CDR3 region has the DNA TGCAGTGCTGGGCGGGCCCTTTACAATGAGCAGTTCTTC. Protein sequence: CSAGRALYNEQFF.